This T cell receptor beta chain was sequenced in a study of blood T cells in healthy people across ages. General study results and limits: Naive and antigen-experienced cells were not separated, limiting conclusive comparison. Observed TCR beta diversity per million T cells went down as age went up. This fall followed a roughly linear course with age.

Through a sample-barcoded 5' primer and a J-beta primer mix, a second PCR was run for 7 to 11 cycles. Every cDNA was tagged by a template-switch adaptor with 12 random nucleotides. TCRdb used MiXCR to reprocess the 5' RACE reads, holding one entry per CDR3 protein. The data contain 800,000 or so distinct CDR3 sequences, about half of them seen just once; the ten biggest clones take up 15% to 20%. Whenever a sample was processed, at least 7 million PBMCs were isolated. A note on this clonotype: Its antigen is unidentified.

This CDR3 comprises 12 residues. Trimming took 10 bases from V and 9 from J, leaving 18 bases between them. CDR1 is ENHRY, CDR2 SYGVKD, per germline. What was sequenced was blood. The TCR sequence derives from an older man in good health. This chain joins TRBV10-3 and TRBJ2-5; D perhaps matches TRBD2 (6 bases). The CDR3 loop is CATSGTFEAQYF. In nucleotides, the CDR3 is TGTGCCACATCCGGGACTTTTGAGGCCCAGTACTTC.